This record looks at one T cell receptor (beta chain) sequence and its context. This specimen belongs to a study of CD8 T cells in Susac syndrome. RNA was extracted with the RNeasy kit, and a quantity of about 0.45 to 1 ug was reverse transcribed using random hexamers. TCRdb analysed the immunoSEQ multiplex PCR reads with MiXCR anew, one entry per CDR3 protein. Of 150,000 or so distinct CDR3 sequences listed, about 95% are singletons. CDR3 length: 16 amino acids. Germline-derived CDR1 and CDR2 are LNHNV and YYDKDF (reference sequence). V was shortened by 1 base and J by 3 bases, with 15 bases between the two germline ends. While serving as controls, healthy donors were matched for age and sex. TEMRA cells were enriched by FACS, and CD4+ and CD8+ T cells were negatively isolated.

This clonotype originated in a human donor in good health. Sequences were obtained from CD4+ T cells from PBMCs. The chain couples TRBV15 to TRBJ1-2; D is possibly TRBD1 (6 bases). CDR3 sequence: CATSRVSGQTYYGYTF. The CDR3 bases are TGTGCCACCAGCAGAGTGAGCGGACAGACCTACTATGGCTACACCTTC.